These 6 T cell receptor beta chains were sequenced from one sample in a study of CD8+ T cells in alopecia areata. cDNA reverse transcribed from extracted RNA served as the sequencing template. Using immunoSEQ multiplex PCR, the repertoire was profiled, and TCRdb retains in-frame clones only, with some absent. The data show under 130,000 clones, with 85% to 90% seen just once and around 10% held by the top ten. Noted treatment: oral pan-JAK inhibitor, 5-10 mg twice daily. The sequencing used CD8+ T cells sorted from blood, collected at roughly week 30, from a patient treated with tofacitinib. All receptors derive from a human donor with alopecia areata.

This sequence joins TRBV7-9 and TRBJ2-5; TRBD1 is a possible D gene (5 bases). This CDR3 has 17 residues. Per the germline V gene, CDR1 is SEHNR and CDR2 is FQNEAQ (reference sequence). V lost 5 bases to trimming and J lost 4 bases, with 23 bases between them. This chain's CDR3 is CASSPPLSGFLGETQYF. The DNA of the CDR3 is TGTGCCAGCAGCCCTCCCCTATCAGGGTTCCTCGGAGAGACCCAGTACTTC.

CDR3 in amino acids: CASSIGTGELFF. The CDR3 DNA reads TGTGCCAGTAGTATAGGTACCGGGGAGCTGTTTTTT. The genes are TRBV19 and TRBJ2-2; no reliable D call. Looked up from germline, CDR1 is LNHDA and CDR2 is SQIVND (reference sequence). V lost 1 base, J lost 5 bases, and 2 bases lay in between. The CDR3 spans 12 residues.

The rearrangement uses TRBV11-2 and TRBJ1-2; D unresolved. Trimming removed 6 bases at V and 2 bases at J, with 10 bases between. The CDR3 is 13 residues long. The germline V gene encodes CDR1 SGHAT and CDR2 FQNNGV. The CDR3 spells CASSLAENYGYTF. The CDR3 region has the DNA TGTGCCAGCAGTCTGGCTGAAAACTATGGCTACACCTTC.

This clone was detected once. The J gene is TRBJ1-1, the V gene TRBV5-1; 7 positions agree with TRBD1. This CDR3 has 15 amino acids. Trimming took 0 bases from V and 2 from J; bases not matched to a gene: 4. The germline gives CDR1 SGHRS, CDR2 YFSETQ. This CDR3 reads CASSLAGTDNTEAFF. The CDR3, as DNA: TGCGCCAGCAGCTTGGCCGGGACAGATAACACTGAAGCTTTCTTT. Drawing the rest from reference TRBV5-1 and TRBJ1-1, the complete variable domain is KAGVTQTPRYLIKTRGQQVTLSCSPISGHRSVSWYQQTPGQGLQFLFEYFSETQRNKGNFPGRFSGRQFSNSRSEMNVSTLELGDSALYLCASSLAGTDNTEAFFGQGTRLTVV.

The genes are TRBV7-8 and TRBJ2-7, with TRBD2 identical over 10 bases. The V and J ends lost 5 bases and 6 bases, in that order; junction bases with no gene match: 10. CDR3 length: 15 amino acids. Germline CDR1 SGHVS, CDR2 FQNEAQ. The CDR3 spells CASSPPSGSSLEQYF. CDR3 nucleotides: TGTGCCAGCAGCCCTCCTAGCGGGAGTTCCCTCGAGCAGTACTTC.

This clone was observed a single time. The chain has TRBV9 and TRBJ2-7, with a tentative D call TRBD2 (5 bases). Per germline, CDR1 SGDLS and CDR2 YYNGEE. V lost 3 bases and J 3 bases, leaving 13 bases between the germline ends. This CDR3 region has 14 residues. The CDR3 DNA reads as TGTGCCAGCAGCGCCCGGGAATACAGCTACGAGCAGTACTTC. This gives the protein CASSAREYSYEQYF.